The 26 T cell receptor beta chains below come from one sample, sequenced in a study of Ad26.COV2.S vaccination and SARS-CoV-2 variants. TCRdb's copy holds only in-frame clones and misses some; the assay was immunoSEQ multiplex PCR. The profile shows around 340,000 clones, approximately 90% of them singletons. The treatment here: some 19 received Ad26.COV2.S at low or high dose, single or two shots; roughly five received placebo; per-sample allocation not given. Samples were taken on day 63 after the first vaccine or placebo injection. Material: peripheral blood, obtained in a trial of Ad26.COV2.S vaccine versus placebo. These receptors originate from a person aged 18 to 59 who received the Ad26.COV2.S COVID-19 vaccine or a placebo.

This chain links TRBV25-1 with TRBJ2-7, with 9 nucleotides matching TRBD1. This CDR3 contains 13 residues. The germline CDR1 and CDR2 sequences are MGHDK and SYGVNS. Germline trimming cut 6 bases from V and 1 base from J; bases unmatched to any gene: 1. Here the CDR3 DNA reads TGTGCCAGCAGGGGACAGGGATCCTACGAGCAGTACTTC. It yields the protein CASRGQGSYEQYF.

V usage is TRBV4-1 and J usage is TRBJ1-1; D remains ambiguous. V shed 3 bases and J shed 1 base, with 6 bases lying between them. CDR1 and CDR2 from the germline V gene are MGHRA and YSYEKL. There are 13 residues in the CDR3. For the CDR3, the DNA is TGCGCCAGCAGCCAGAGAGAGAACACTGAAGCTTTCTTT. It specifies CASSQRENTEAFF.

The rearrangement uses TRBV19 and TRBJ2-7; D might be TRBD1 (6 bases). Trimming removed 5 bases from V and 6 bases from J, with 14 bases in between. CDR1 is LNHDA and CDR2 is SQIVND in the germline V gene (reference sequence). This CDR3 comprises 13 residues. CDR3 in DNA: TGTGCCAGTAGTTCACAGGGAGATGGCGAGCAGTACTTC. It specifies CASSSQGDGEQYF.

V and J are TRBV20-1 and TRBJ1-4; D unresolved. In germline, CDR1 is DFQATT, CDR2 SNEGSKA (reference sequence). The CDR3 consists of 11 residues. Trimming removed 5 bases at V and 8 bases at J, with 9 bases between. The chain's CDR3 is CSAGGGEKLFF. CDR3 DNA: TGCAGTGCTGGCGGCGGAGAAAAACTGTTTTTT.

The chain has TRBV6-5 and TRBJ1-1, with a tentative D call TRBD1 (6 bases). V lost 0 bases and J 2 bases, leaving 10 bases between the germline ends. The CDR3 runs 15 residues. Germline-derived CDR1 and CDR2 are MNHEY and SVGAGI. Written as DNA, the CDR3 is TGTGCCAGCAGTTACTCCTCAGGGGACAACACTGAAGCTTTCTTT. Residues: CASSYSSGDNTEAFF.

The gene calls are TRBV11-2 and TRBJ2-7; TRBD2 aligns across 8 bases. Germline V lookup: CDR1 SGHAT, CDR2 FQNNGV. The CDR3 loop spans 14 amino acids. After removal of 4 bases from V and 0 bases from J, the junction contained 2 bases not matched to a gene. The CDR3 loop is CASSSTSDSYEQYF. The CDR3 DNA is TGTGCCAGCAGCTCGACTAGCGACTCCTACGAGCAGTACTTC.

This clone has a single count. This chain joins TRBV6-5 and TRBJ1-4, with D hard to call. The V gene lost 6 bases and the J gene lost 0 bases, with 11 bases spanning the gap. CDR1 is MNHEY, CDR2 SVGAGI, per germline. This CDR3 is 15 amino acids long. The CDR3, as DNA: TGTGCCAGCAGACCCGACCGCCCAACTAATGAAAAACTGTTTTTT. The encoded protein is CASRPDRPTNEKLFF.

The V call is TRBV2, the J call TRBJ2-5; the match to TRBD2 covers 14 bases. The CDR3 is made up of 15 amino acids. The V gene's germline CDR1 is SNHLY and CDR2 FYNNEI. J was trimmed by 5 bases and V by 5 bases; bases with no gene match: 4. CDR3 coding DNA: TGTGCCAGCAGTAGACTAGCGGGAGGGTGGGAGACCCAGTACTTC. This codes for CASSRLAGGWETQYF. The full variable domain, in which reference TRBV2 and TRBJ2-5 provide the parts outside the CDR3, is EPEVTQTPSHQVTQMGQEVILRCVPISNHLYFYWYRQILGQKVEFLVSFYNNEISEKSEIFDDQFSVERPDGSNFTLKIRSTKLEDSAMYFCASSRLAGGWETQYFGPGTRLLVL.

V usage is TRBV3-1 (or the pseudogene TRBV3-2) and J usage is TRBJ1-6; TRBD1 aligns across 7 bases. V trimming: 0 bases; J trimming: 6 bases; junction bases outside the gene matches: 5. The germline gives CDR1 LGHDT, CDR2 YNNKEL (reference sequence). The length of the CDR3 is 16 residues. The CDR3 bases are TGTGCCAGCAGCCAAGAGCGTCCAGGGGGTAATTCACCCCTCCACTTT. Amino acids: CASSQERPGGNSPLHF.

CDR3 loop: CASSLDRGWNEQFF. The CDR3 DNA reads as TGTGCCAGCAGTCTAGACAGGGGCTGGAATGAGCAGTTCTTC. The rearrangement joins TRBV6-2 or TRBV6-3 to TRBJ2-1; 8 bases fit TRBD1. Per the germline V gene, CDR1 is MNHEY and CDR2 is SVGEGT. Trimming took 5 bases from V and 7 from J; bases not matched to a gene: 7. This CDR3 contains 14 residues.

This clone was seen once. V gene TRBV28 combines with J gene TRBJ1-2, with D possibly being TRBD1 (5 bases). The V gene's germline CDR1 is MDHEN and CDR2 SYDVKM. This CDR3 has 14 residues. The V and J ends lost 5 bases and 4 bases respectively, with 14 bases between them. The CDR3, as DNA: TGTGCCAGCAGTCAAGGTCCTGACAGCTATGGCTACACCTTC. Translation gives CASSQGPDSYGYTF.

This clone has a single count. The chain links TRBV5-4 to TRBJ1-1; 9 bases match TRBD1. V shed 5 bases, J shed 5 bases, and the junction held 10 bases outside the gene matches. CDR1 and CDR2 from the germline V gene are SGHNT and YYREEE (reference sequence). The CDR3 sequence is 15 residues long. This CDR3 reads CASSPGTGSRTEAFF. In DNA, the CDR3 is TGTGCCAGCAGTCCCGGGACAGGGTCAAGGACTGAAGCTTTCTTT.

V is TRBV4-3 and J is TRBJ1-6, with D possibly TRBD1 on 6 matching bases. This CDR3 region has 14 residues. CDR1 and CDR2 from the germline V gene are LGHNA and YSLEER. V was pared by 4 bases and J by 7 bases, with 11 bases between. Here the CDR3 reads CASSPDSQNSPLHF. CDR3 coding DNA: TGCGCCAGCAGCCCGGACAGCCAGAATTCACCCCTCCACTTT.

The J gene is TRBJ1-6, the V gene TRBV9; 8 bases are shared with TRBD1. The CDR3 runs 16 residues. V dropped 3 bases and J dropped 0; count of bases not matched to a gene: 2. Germline loops: CDR1 SGDLS, CDR2 YYNGEE. CDR3 sequence (DNA): TGTGCCAGCAGCGCCGACAGGGGCTCCTATAATTCACCCCTCCACTTT. This gives the protein CASSADRGSYNSPLHF. Full variable domain (missing parts from reference TRBV9 and TRBJ1-6): DSGVTQTPKHLITATGQRVTLRCSPRSGDLSVYWYQQSLDQGLQFLIQYYNGEERAKGNILERFSAQQFPDLHSELNLSSLELGDSALYFCASSADRGSYNSPLHFGNGTRLTVT.

This clone has just a few counts. Within the sample, other DNA sequences also encode this same CDR3. This chain connects TRBV11-2 to TRBJ1-5; tentative D call: TRBD1 (5 bases). This CDR3 has 13 amino acids. The germline V gene has CDR1 SGHAT and CDR2 FQNNGV. V lost 0 bases and J lost 5, with 5 bases in between. The CDR3 spells CASSLDRDQPQHF. The CDR3 coding sequence is TGTGCCAGCAGCTTAGACAGGGATCAGCCCCAGCATTTT.

This rearrangement joins TRBV19 to TRBJ1-1, with a tentative D call TRBD1 (5 bases). Germline V CDR1 and CDR2: LNHDA, SQIVND (reference sequence). The V gene lost 4 bases and the J gene lost 0 bases, with 9 bases spanning the gap. The CDR3 loop spans 14 amino acids. CDR3 DNA: TGTGCCAGTAGTACCGGGACGGTGAACACTGAAGCTTTCTTT. This encodes CASSTGTVNTEAFF.

The sample holds a few counts of this clone. This chain links TRBV7-2 with TRBJ2-1, with TRBD1 matching over 7 bases. Germline CDR1 is SGHTA and CDR2 is FQGNSA. The CDR3 extends over 15 amino acids. The trim removed 4 bases at V and 4 bases at J, leaving 7 bases unmatched. The CDR3 here is CASSSSGTVYNEQFF. CDR3 sequence (DNA): TGTGCCAGCAGCTCTTCCGGGACAGTATACAATGAGCAGTTCTTC.

This clone appeared a few times. The chain links TRBV5-1 to TRBJ2-5; D might be TRBD2 (5 bases). Germline lookup yields CDR1 SGHRS and CDR2 YFSETQ. V gave up 0 bases and J gave up 2 bases, with 8 bases separating them. The length of the CDR3 is 14 residues. The chain's CDR3 is CASSLGGKQETQYF. The CDR3 bases are TGCGCCAGCAGCTTGGGAGGGAAACAAGAGACCCAGTACTTC.

The rearrangement uses TRBV19 and TRBJ1-5, with D possibly matching TRBD1 (5 bases). CDR1 and CDR2 (germline): LNHDA, SQIVND (reference sequence). The CDR3 extends over 15 amino acids. Trimming removed 0 bases at V and 5 bases at J, with 11 bases between. The CDR3 DNA reads TGTGCCAGTAGTATAGATCGCGGGGCCGATCAGCCCCAGCATTTT. Its translation: CASSIDRGADQPQHF.

The chain has TRBV5-1 and TRBJ2-7; possibly TRBD1 for D (7 bases). CDR3 length: 15 amino acids. V lost 3 bases and J lost 6, with 19 bases in between. Germline V gene lookup returns CDR1 SGHRS and CDR2 YFSETQ. CDR3 residues: CASSSQGGRLTEQYF. The DNA of the CDR3 is TGCGCCAGCAGCTCTCAGGGGGGCCGCCTTACCGAGCAGTACTTC.

The V gene is TRBV24-1, the J gene TRBJ2-1; 7 bases are a match to TRBD1. With 4 bases clipped from V and 8 bases from J, the junction kept 4 bases outside the gene matches. The germline V gene has CDR1 KGHDR and CDR2 SFDVKD. The CDR3 spans 13 residues. CDR3 coding DNA: TGTGCCACCAGTGACTGGACAGGCCATGAGCAGTTCTTC. Encoded protein: CATSDWTGHEQFF.

V is TRBV28 and J is TRBJ2-7, with 8 bases aligning to TRBD2. The ends lost 7 bases at V and 5 bases at J; junction bases unmatched: 4. The CDR3 runs to 12 residues. CDR1 and CDR2 (germline): MDHEN, SYDVKM. In DNA, the CDR3 is TGTGCCAGCAATTCGGGAGGGGACGAGCAGTACTTC. Its translation is CASNSGGDEQYF. Full variable domain (missing parts from reference TRBV28 and TRBJ2-7): DVKVTQSSRYLVKRTGEKVFLECVQDMDHENMFWYRQDPGLGLRLIYFSYDVKMKEKGDIPEGYSVSREKKERFSLILESASTNQTSMYLCASNSGGDEQYFGPGTRLTVT.

The chain joins TRBV7-2 to TRBJ1-3; 8 nucleotides line up with TRBD1. Germline CDR1 is SGHTA and CDR2 is FQGNSA. The ends lost 1 base at V and 3 bases at J; junction bases unmatched: 5. The CDR3 runs 16 residues. CDR3 in amino acids: CASSLVVTGVGNTIYF. DNA for the CDR3: TGTGCCAGCAGCTTAGTTGTGACAGGGGTTGGAAACACCATATATTTT.

This rearrangement joins TRBV20-1 to TRBJ1-6, with unresolved D. Trimming cost V 4 bases and J 0 bases, with 10 bases left between them. This CDR3 has 15 residues. Germline values: CDR1 DFQATT, CDR2 SNEGSKA (reference sequence). This CDR3 reads CSATDGGSYNSPLHF. The CDR3 nucleotides are TGCAGTGCTACTGACGGAGGCTCCTATAATTCACCCCTCCACTTT.

This clone was seen a single time. The rearrangement links TRBV7-9 to TRBJ2-1; maybe TRBD1 (5 bases). CDR1 SEHNR and CDR2 FQNEAQ come from the germline V gene (reference sequence). This CDR3 region has 13 residues. V gave up 3 bases and J gave up 8 bases, with 11 bases separating them. CDR3 amino acids: CASSLDTQDEQFF. The DNA of the CDR3 is TGTGCCAGCAGCTTGGACACCCAGGATGAGCAGTTCTTC.

The rearrangement joins TRBV5-1 to TRBJ1-2, with 7 nucleotides matching TRBD1. V lost 2 bases, J lost 2 bases, and 3 bases stayed unmatched. The CDR3 contains 14 residues. CDR1 is SGHRS and CDR2 is YFSETQ in the germline V gene. Written as DNA, the CDR3 is TGCGCCAGCAGCTTATTAGGGGGCAACTATGGCTACACCTTC. Protein sequence: CASSLLGGNYGYTF.